This T cell receptor (beta chain) was retrieved from a study of cytomegalovirus exposure and HLA in healthy donors. Whole-study findings and limits: A later analysis linked 15,000 to 20,000 TCR beta sequences to HLA alleles at 0.05 false discovery rate. An observed cluster of highly shared sequence variants was recorded as a likely sequencing artifact. TCR beta chains numbering under 200 were designated cytomegalovirus-associated.

V was clipped by 5 bases and J by 0 bases, with 17 bases between them. The CDR3 contains 17 residues. CDR1 and CDR2 from the germline V gene are LNHDA and SQIVND (reference sequence). The table lists this clone with a few counts. The antigen is unknown. It was with 60 Vbeta and 13 Jbeta primers that the PCR ran. The method was immunoSEQ multiplex PCR; TCRdb's version includes in-frame clones alone and lacks a portion of them. Among some 180,000 clones listed, approximately 79% were seen once. This TCR was sampled from a woman under 40 in good health and CMV-seropositive. The sequencing sample was made of PBMCs. The V call is TRBV19, the J call TRBJ1-3; no firm D call. The CDR3 region is CASSRPSSRGSGNTIYF. In DNA form, the CDR3 reads TGTGCCAGTAGTCGCCCTTCTTCACGGGGCTCTGGAAACACCATATATTTT.